This T cell receptor (beta chain) derives from a study of blood T cells in healthy people across ages. This CDR3 is 16 amino acids long. CDR1 is SGHNT, CDR2 YYREEE, per germline (reference sequence). J lost 10 bases, V lost 3 bases, and 11 bases had no gene match. The second PCR ran about 6 to 11 cycles with a sample-barcoded 5' primer and J-beta primers. From the 5' RACE reads, TCRdb called clonotypes with MiXCR, one entry per CDR3 protein. The sample has roughly 1.9 million distinct CDR3 sequences; roughly 43% are singletons. The V and J genes are TRBV5-4 and TRBJ2-1; TRBD2 matches 12 bases. Sequencing used blood. The sequence came from a human donor in good health. CDR3 in amino acids: CASSSQTSGSAREQFF. The DNA of the CDR3 is TGTGCCAGCAGCTCCCAGACTAGCGGGAGTGCACGAGAGCAGTTCTTC.